The 26 T cell receptor beta chains listed next were all sequenced from one sample in a study of blood T cell repertoires in COVID-19. Assay: immunoSEQ multiplex PCR; the TCRdb copy retains only in-frame clones and omits some. The data show under 95,000 clones, just over 85% seen once. Sequencing input: peripheral blood. The receptors here all came from a human donor in a cohort sampled during active COVID-19.

The V gene is TRBV5-1, the J gene TRBJ2-5; a possible D gene is TRBD2 (5 bases). Germline V lookup: CDR1 SGHRS, CDR2 YFSETQ. The germline V and J ends were trimmed by 3 bases and 0 bases, with 9 bases remaining between them. This CDR3 contains 14 residues. Here the CDR3 DNA reads TGCGCCAGCAGCTCCCGGACTTACCAAGAGACCCAGTACTTC. It specifies CASSSRTYQETQYF.

The V gene is TRBV28, the J gene TRBJ2-3; 7 bases match TRBD1. Germline values: CDR1 MDHEN, CDR2 SYDVKM. V shed 5 bases, J shed 5 bases, and the junction held 7 bases outside the gene matches. The CDR3 covers 14 residues. The CDR3 here is CASSQDTGEDTQYF. In nucleotides, the CDR3 is TGTGCCAGCAGTCAAGATACAGGGGAAGATACGCAGTATTTT.

The chain couples TRBV2 to TRBJ2-5; 14 positions match TRBD2. The CDR3 loop spans 17 amino acids. Looked up from germline, CDR1 is SNHLY and CDR2 is FYNNEI. Unmatched junction bases numbered 12, after V lost 7 bases and J lost 5 bases. The CDR3 nucleotides read TGTGCCAGCAAGGGACTAGCGGGAGTAGGGGTCGGGGAGACCCAGTACTTC. Protein product: CASKGLAGVGVGETQYF.

J is TRBJ1-1 and V is TRBV5-4; no firm D call. This CDR3 has 14 residues. The ends were cut back, 4 bases at V and 2 bases at J, with 12 bases in the middle. Germline lookup yields CDR1 SGHNT and CDR2 YYREEE (reference sequence). The CDR3: CASSGQTPNTEAFF. The CDR3 DNA sequence: TGTGCCAGCAGCGGTCAAACACCAAACACTGAAGCTTTCTTT.

V gene TRBV6-5 combines with J gene TRBJ1-1; D is unresolved. Trimming removed 5 bases at V and 1 base at J, with 14 bases between. There are 15 residues in the CDR3. Germline V gene lookup returns CDR1 MNHEY and CDR2 SVGAGI. Written as DNA, the CDR3 is TGTGCCAGCAGTACCTCTGGAGAAGGGAACACTGAAGCTTTCTTT. Translation gives CASSTSGEGNTEAFF.

CDR3 nucleotide sequence: TGTGCCTGGAGTCAGGCCCCGAACACCGGGGAGCTGTTTTTT. This codes for CAWSQAPNTGELFF. The chain carries TRBV30 and TRBJ2-2, with D hard to call. The germline gives CDR1 GTSNPN, CDR2 SVGIG (reference sequence). Between the trimmed V and J ends, which lost 2 bases and 0 bases, there was a span of 7 bases. The CDR3 is 14 residues long.

Only a few counts were recorded for this clone. The rearrangement joins TRBV28 to TRBJ1-5; D is ambiguous. The V gene lost 2 bases and the J gene lost 3 bases, with 20 bases spanning the gap. Germline V lookup: CDR1 MDHEN, CDR2 SYDVKM. The CDR3 sequence is 18 residues long. CDR3 nucleotide sequence: TGTGCCAGCAGTTTAAGGAGCGTTGTGGAGGGTAACAATCAGCCCCAGCATTTT. Protein: CASSLRSVVEGNNQPQHF.

The rearrangement uses TRBV7-9 and TRBJ2-5; D unresolved. The V end lost 4 bases, the J end lost 1 base, and 7 bases lay between the germline ends. The CDR3 contains 13 residues. CDR1 and CDR2 from the germline V gene are SEHNR and FQNEAQ (reference sequence). DNA of the CDR3: TGTGCCAGCAGCTCTTCTATCCAAGAGACCCAGTACTTC. This encodes CASSSSIQETQYF. Together with reference TRBV7-9 and TRBJ2-5, the CDR3 gives the full variable domain: DTGVSQNPRHKITKRGQNVTFRCDPISEHNRLYWYRQTLGQGPEFLTYFQNEAQLEKSRLLSDRFSAERPKGSFSTLEIQRTEQGDSAMYLCASSSSIQETQYFGPGTRLLVL.

The CDR3 loop is CASSPGPSTDTQYF. Written as DNA, the CDR3 is TGTGCCAGCTCACCCGGTCCTAGCACAGATACGCAGTATTTT. The chain joins TRBV18 to TRBJ2-3; D is ambiguous. The CDR3 has 14 amino acids. Germline CDR1 and CDR2: KGHSH and LQKENI. V was trimmed by 3 bases and J by 0 bases, leaving 7 bases between them.

The rearrangement uses TRBV13 and TRBJ1-6; D might be TRBD1 (5 bases). V was trimmed by 3 bases and J by 7 bases, leaving 16 bases between them. This CDR3 is 16 amino acids long. Germline V CDR1 and CDR2: PRHDT, FYEKMQ (reference sequence). CDR3 coding DNA: TGTGCCAGCAGCTTTCCCTACGGAGACAGAAATTCACCCCTCCACTTT. It is translated as CASSFPYGDRNSPLHF.

This clone appeared once. V is TRBV19 and J is TRBJ2-1; tentative D call: TRBD1 (5 bases). Germline V lookup: CDR1 LNHDA, CDR2 SQIVND (reference sequence). Trimming shortened V by 3 bases and J by 8 bases, and 20 bases separated the two germline ends. The CDR3 is 16 residues long. The chain's CDR3 is CASSMPLGVAYDEQFF. CDR3 nucleotides: TGTGCCAGTAGTATGCCTTTAGGGGTGGCATACGATGAGCAGTTCTTC. The full variable domain, in which reference TRBV19 and TRBJ2-1 provide the parts outside the CDR3, is DGGITQSPKYLFRKEGQNVTLSCEQNLNHDAMYWYRQDPGQGLRLIYYSQIVNDFQKGDIAEGYSVSREKKESFPLTVTSAQKNPTAFYLCASSMPLGVAYDEQFFGPGTRLTVL.

On this clone itself: The same CDR3 also results from other DNA sequences found in this sample. The chain uses TRBV7-2 and TRBJ2-5, with D unclear. Germline V CDR1 and CDR2: SGHTA, FQGNSA. V lost 1 base and J lost 1, with 7 bases in between. The CDR3 consists of 14 residues. This CDR3 reads CASSLGLAQETQYF. In DNA form, the CDR3 reads TGTGCCAGCAGCTTAGGTTTAGCCCAAGAGACCCAGTACTTC. The full variable domain, completed using reference TRBV7-2 and TRBJ2-5, is GAGVSQSPSNKVTEKGKDVELRCDPISGHTALYWYRQSLGQGLEFLIYFQGNSAPDKSGLPSDRFSAERTGGSVSTLTIQRTQQEDSAVYLCASSLGLAQETQYFGPGTRLLVL.

The chain employs TRBV5-4 and TRBJ2-1, with 9 bases matching TRBD2. The CDR3 is made up of 18 amino acids. The germline CDR1 and CDR2 sequences are SGHNT and YYREEE (reference sequence). J lost 6 bases, V lost 0 bases, and 13 bases had no gene match. The CDR3: CASSLASFLAGPFNEQFF. In DNA, the CDR3 is TGTGCCAGCAGCTTGGCCAGCTTCCTAGCGGGGCCTTTCAATGAGCAGTTCTTC.

The chain employs TRBV19 and TRBJ2-2; maybe TRBD1 (6 bases). V was pared by 11 bases and J by 1 base, with 17 bases between. Germline V gene lookup returns CDR1 LNHDA and CDR2 SQIVND (reference sequence). The CDR3 runs 15 residues. CDR3 region: CASTGSLRNTGELFF. CDR3 sequence (DNA): TGTGCCTCAACAGGGTCTCTTCGGAACACCGGGGAGCTGTTTTTT.

The chain combines TRBV7-9 with TRBJ2-7, with TRBD2 identical over 9 bases. Germline CDR1 is SEHNR and CDR2 is FQNEAQ (reference sequence). The ends lost 7 bases at V and 4 bases at J; junction bases unmatched: 14. The CDR3 has 16 residues. The CDR3 nucleotides read TGTGCCAGCACCAATAACGTAGCGGGAGAGGGGTACGAGCAGTACTTC. Its protein product is CASTNNVAGEGYEQYF.

This chain connects TRBV2 to TRBJ2-2; 8 bases align to TRBD2. This CDR3 has 16 residues. Germline lookup yields CDR1 SNHLY and CDR2 FYNNEI. The trim removed 5 bases at V and 10 bases at J, leaving 15 bases unmatched. CDR3 residues: CASSQGEVRGGQELFF. The CDR3 DNA reads TGTGCCAGCAGTCAAGGGGAGGTTCGCGGGGGGCAGGAGCTGTTTTTT.

This clone was counted a single time. The V gene is TRBV5-1, the J gene TRBJ2-5; 10 positions match TRBD2. V lost 7 bases to trimming and J lost 5 bases; unmatched junction nucleotides: 11. This CDR3 has 15 residues. Germline CDR1 is SGHRS and CDR2 is YFSETQ. As DNA, the CDR3 is TGCGCCAGCGGCGCAAGCGGGGGGGCCCGGGAGACCCAGTACTTC. Its protein is CASGASGGARETQYF. Variable domain in full (rest from reference TRBV5-1 and TRBJ2-5): KAGVTQTPRYLIKTRGQQVTLSCSPISGHRSVSWYQQTPGQGLQFLFEYFSETQRNKGNFPGRFSGRQFSNSRSEMNVSTLELGDSALYLCASGASGGARETQYFGPGTRLLVL.

J is TRBJ2-7 and V is TRBV7-2, with D possibly being TRBD1 (6 bases). The germline CDR1 and CDR2 sequences are SGHTA and FQGNSA. Trimming stripped 6 bases from V and 3 bases from J, with 12 bases between. The CDR3 is 13 residues long. The CDR3 DNA reads TGTGCCAGCAGTCAACTCAGGGGCTACGAGCAGTACTTC. Translation gives CASSQLRGYEQYF. Variable domain in full (rest from reference TRBV7-2 and TRBJ2-7): GAGVSQSPSNKVTEKGKDVELRCDPISGHTALYWYRQSLGQGLEFLIYFQGNSAPDKSGLPSDRFSAERTGGSVSTLTIQRTQQEDSAVYLCASSQLRGYEQYFGPGTRLTVT.

The chain is built from TRBV20-1 and TRBJ1-1; D call uncertain. The length of the CDR3 is 11 residues. Germline loops: CDR1 DFQATT, CDR2 SNEGSKA (reference sequence). Deletions cut 6 bases from V and 10 bases from J, with 15 bases between. DNA of the CDR3: TGCAGTGCCTTCAGCGGGCTTGGAGCTTTCTTT. Translated: CSAFSGLGAFF.

In DNA form, the CDR3 reads TGTGCCAGCAGCTACCGGCTAGCTCTCTCCTACGAGCAGTACTTC. This encodes CASSYRLALSYEQYF. This rearrangement joins TRBV11-3 to TRBJ2-7; tentatively, D is TRBD2 (5 bases). The ends were cut back, 4 bases at V and 0 bases at J, with 13 bases in the middle. Germline values: CDR1 SGHNT, CDR2 YENEEA. This CDR3 spans 15 amino acids.

The CDR3, as DNA: TGTGCCAGCAGCTTAGTCGGGGGCACTGAAGCTTTCTTT. This encodes CASSLVGGTEAFF. This chain links TRBV11-2 with TRBJ1-1, with TRBD1 as a possible D gene (5 bases). Germline V gene sequence: CDR1 SGHAT, CDR2 FQNNGV. V was clipped by 1 base and J by 4 bases, with 7 bases between them. The CDR3 is 13 residues long.

The chain recombines TRBV18 with TRBJ1-2, with 7 bases fitting TRBD1. This CDR3 comprises 13 residues. The germline gives CDR1 KGHSH, CDR2 LQKENI. V shed 4 bases and J 8 bases; nucleotides not matched to a gene: 7. This chain's CDR3 is CASSRDRDGGYTF. The CDR3 DNA follows: TGTGCCAGCTCACGTGACAGGGACGGGGGCTACACCTTC. The full variable domain, with the rest looked up from reference TRBV18 and TRBJ1-2, is NAGVMQNPRHLVRRRGQEARLRCSPMKGHSHVYWYRQLPEEGLKFMVYLQKENIIDESGMPKERFSAEFPKEGPSILRIQQVVRGDSAAYFCASSRDRDGGYTFGSGTRLTVV.

J is TRBJ2-7 and V is TRBV27; D not resolved. V lost 4 bases and J lost 1, with 8 bases in between. The CDR3 covers 13 residues. The germline CDR1 and CDR2 sequences are MNHEY and SMNVEV (reference sequence). The chain's CDR3 is CASSWQVSYEQYF. The CDR3 bases are TGTGCCAGCAGTTGGCAAGTGTCCTACGAGCAGTACTTC.

The chain is built from TRBV19 and TRBJ2-3, with 11 bases that match TRBD2. The junction had 6 bases not matched to a gene; V was cut back by 6 bases and J by 4 bases. This CDR3 spans 15 amino acids. Germline lookup yields CDR1 LNHDA and CDR2 SQIVND (reference sequence). CDR3 loop: CASRPGLAEPDTQYF. CDR3 DNA: TGTGCCAGTAGGCCGGGACTAGCGGAGCCAGATACGCAGTATTTT. The variable domain in full, completed from reference TRBV19 and TRBJ2-3, reads DGGITQSPKYLFRKEGQNVTLSCEQNLNHDAMYWYRQDPGQGLRLIYYSQIVNDFQKGDIAEGYSVSREKKESFPLTVTSAQKNPTAFYLCASRPGLAEPDTQYFGPGTRLTVL.

J is TRBJ2-5 and V is TRBV28; 8 nucleotides align to TRBD2. The CDR3 is 20 amino acids. Germline loops: CDR1 MDHEN, CDR2 SYDVKM. The ends lost 6 bases at V and 4 bases at J; junction bases unmatched: 25. CDR3 loop: CASRGYEPGGDTIPGETQYF. CDR3 DNA: TGTGCCAGCAGGGGATATGAGCCCGGGGGGGACACCATACCCGGAGAGACCCAGTACTTC. The full variable domain, completed using reference TRBV28 and TRBJ2-5, is DVKVTQSSRYLVKRTGEKVFLECVQDMDHENMFWYRQDPGLGLRLIYFSYDVKMKEKGDIPEGYSVSREKKERFSLILESASTNQTSMYLCASRGYEPGGDTIPGETQYFGPGTRLLVL.

V gene TRBV7-9 combines with J gene TRBJ2-6; D may be TRBD1 (5 bases). V lost 1 base and J 2 bases, leaving 9 bases between the germline ends. This CDR3 comprises 16 residues. CDR1 SEHNR and CDR2 FQNEAQ come from the germline V gene (reference sequence). The CDR3 DNA reads as TGTGCCAGCAGCTTAGGACAGACTCCTGGGGCCAACGTCCTGACTTTC. Translation gives CASSLGQTPGANVLTF.